The clone carrying this T cell receptor beta chain has more than one count but fewer than ten. Its antigen remains unknown. Via MiXCR, TCRdb re-called the RACE reads, giving one row per CDR3 protein. The data contain more than 90,000 distinct CDR3 sequences, about an eighth of them singletons. This record comes from a study of human T cells and chemical hapten exposure. Study summary: Once 0.01% DPC had been applied to the upper back by patch test, readings were taken at 6 days. Findings and limits, study-wide: Clustering by CDR3 similarity yielded significantly more large clusters from expanded TCRs than controls.

Indicated time point: patch test 2, 6 weeks after DPC sensitization. Specified treatment: therapeutic diphenylcyclopropenone sensitization with weekly scalp DPC. Unseparated into fractions, whole blood served as the source from which total RNA was extracted. CDR3 length: 14 amino acids. Germline loops: CDR1 SGDLS, CDR2 YYNGEE. V lost 2 bases and J 2 bases, leaving 10 bases between the germline ends. This chain joins TRBV9 and TRBJ1-1; possible D gene TRBD1, 6 bases. This TCR derives from a woman aged 40 to 50 with alopecia areata. Some clones in this sample may be carry-over from other donors' samples. The sequences come from whole blood, collected in connection with sensitization to the hapten diphenylcyclopropenone (DPC). Here the CDR3 DNA reads TGTGCCAGCAGCGTGGGGGCTCTCAACACTGAAGCTTTCTTT. Protein product: CASSVGALNTEAFF.